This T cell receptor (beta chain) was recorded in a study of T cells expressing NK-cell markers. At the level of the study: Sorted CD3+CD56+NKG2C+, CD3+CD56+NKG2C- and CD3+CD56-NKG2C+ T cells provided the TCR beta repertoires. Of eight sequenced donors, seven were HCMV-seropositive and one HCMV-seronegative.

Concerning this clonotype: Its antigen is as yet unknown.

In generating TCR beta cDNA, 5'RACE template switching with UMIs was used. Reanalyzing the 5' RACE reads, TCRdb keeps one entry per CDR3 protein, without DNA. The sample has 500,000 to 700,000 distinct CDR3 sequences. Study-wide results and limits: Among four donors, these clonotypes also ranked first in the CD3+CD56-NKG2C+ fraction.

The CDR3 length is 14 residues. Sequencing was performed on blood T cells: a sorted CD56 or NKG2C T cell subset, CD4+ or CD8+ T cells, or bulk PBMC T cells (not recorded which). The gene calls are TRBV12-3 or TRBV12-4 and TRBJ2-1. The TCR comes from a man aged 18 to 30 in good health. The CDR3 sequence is CASSFLTRNNEQFF.